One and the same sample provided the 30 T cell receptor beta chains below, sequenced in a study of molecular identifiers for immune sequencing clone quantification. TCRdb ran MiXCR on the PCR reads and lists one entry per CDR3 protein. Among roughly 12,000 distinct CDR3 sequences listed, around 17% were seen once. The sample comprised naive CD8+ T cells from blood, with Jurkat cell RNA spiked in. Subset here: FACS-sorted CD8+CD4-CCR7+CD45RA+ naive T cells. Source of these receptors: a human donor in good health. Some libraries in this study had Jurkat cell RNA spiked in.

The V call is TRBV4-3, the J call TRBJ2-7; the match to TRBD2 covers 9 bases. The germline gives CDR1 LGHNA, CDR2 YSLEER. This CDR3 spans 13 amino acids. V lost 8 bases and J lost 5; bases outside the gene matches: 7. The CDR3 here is CASCPVAGDEQYF. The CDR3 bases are TGCGCCAGCTGCCCGGTAGCGGGAGACGAGCAGTACTTC.

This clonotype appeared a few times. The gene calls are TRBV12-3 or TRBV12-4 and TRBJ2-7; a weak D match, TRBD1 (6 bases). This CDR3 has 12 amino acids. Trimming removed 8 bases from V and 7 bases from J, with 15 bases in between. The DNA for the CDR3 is TGTGCCAGCGGGCCAGGGGTGTGGGAGCAGTACTTC. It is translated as CASGPGVWEQYF.

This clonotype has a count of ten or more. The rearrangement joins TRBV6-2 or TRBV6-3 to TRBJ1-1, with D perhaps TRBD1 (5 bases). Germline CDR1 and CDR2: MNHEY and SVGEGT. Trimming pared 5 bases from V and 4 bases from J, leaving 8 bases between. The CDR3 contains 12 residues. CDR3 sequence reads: CASSRQSTEAFF. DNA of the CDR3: TGTGCCAGCAGTCGACAGAGCACTGAAGCTTTCTTT.

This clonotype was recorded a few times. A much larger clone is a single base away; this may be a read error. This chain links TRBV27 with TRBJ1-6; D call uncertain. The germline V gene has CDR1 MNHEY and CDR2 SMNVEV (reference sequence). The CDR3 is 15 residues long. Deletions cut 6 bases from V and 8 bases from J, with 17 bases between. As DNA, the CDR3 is TGTGCCAGCAGCTTGGCCGGCGTGCTTGATTCACCCCTCCACTTT. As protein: CASSLAGVLDSPLHF.

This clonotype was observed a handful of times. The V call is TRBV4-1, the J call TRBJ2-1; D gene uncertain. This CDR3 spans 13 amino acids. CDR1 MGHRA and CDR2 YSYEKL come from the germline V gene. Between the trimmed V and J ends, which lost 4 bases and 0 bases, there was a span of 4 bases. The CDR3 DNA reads TGCGCCAGCAGCCGGGCCTCCTACAATGAGCAGTTCTTC. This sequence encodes CASSRASYNEQFF.

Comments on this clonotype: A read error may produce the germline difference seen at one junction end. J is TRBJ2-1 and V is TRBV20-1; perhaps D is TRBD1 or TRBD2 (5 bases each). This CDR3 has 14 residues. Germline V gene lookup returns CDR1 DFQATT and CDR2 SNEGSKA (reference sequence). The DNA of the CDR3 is TGCAGTGCTTCTAACACTTGGGGTGGGGGAGAAAACTTTTTC. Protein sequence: CSASNTWGGGENFF.

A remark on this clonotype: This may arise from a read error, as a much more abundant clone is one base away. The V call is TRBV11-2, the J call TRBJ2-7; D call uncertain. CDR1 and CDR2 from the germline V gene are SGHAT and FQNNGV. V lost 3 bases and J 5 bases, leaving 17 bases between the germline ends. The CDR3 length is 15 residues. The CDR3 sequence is CASSLSARMTHEQYF. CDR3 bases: TGTGCCAGCAGCTTGTCTGCTCGGATGACCCACGAGCAGTACTTC.

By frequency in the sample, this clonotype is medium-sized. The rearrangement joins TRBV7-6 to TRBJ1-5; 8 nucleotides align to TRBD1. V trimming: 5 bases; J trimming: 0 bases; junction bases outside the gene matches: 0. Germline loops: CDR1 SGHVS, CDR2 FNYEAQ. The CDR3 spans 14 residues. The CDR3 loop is CASSDRGSNQPQHF. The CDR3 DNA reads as TGTGCCAGCAGCGACAGGGGTAGCAATCAGCCCCAGCATTTT.

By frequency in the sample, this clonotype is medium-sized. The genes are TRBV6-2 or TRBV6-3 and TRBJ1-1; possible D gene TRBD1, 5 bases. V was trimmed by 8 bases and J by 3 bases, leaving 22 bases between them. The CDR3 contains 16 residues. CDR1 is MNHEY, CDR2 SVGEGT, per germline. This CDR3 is CASLKERGLWDTEAFF. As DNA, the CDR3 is TGTGCCAGCCTAAAGGAAAGGGGCTTATGGGACACTGAAGCTTTCTTT.

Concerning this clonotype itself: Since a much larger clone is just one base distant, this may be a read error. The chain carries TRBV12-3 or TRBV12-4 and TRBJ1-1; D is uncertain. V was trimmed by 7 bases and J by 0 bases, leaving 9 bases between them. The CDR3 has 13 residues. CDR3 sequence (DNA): TGTGCCAGCAATGCTAGCTTGAACACTGAAGCTTTCTTT. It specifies CASNASLNTEAFF.

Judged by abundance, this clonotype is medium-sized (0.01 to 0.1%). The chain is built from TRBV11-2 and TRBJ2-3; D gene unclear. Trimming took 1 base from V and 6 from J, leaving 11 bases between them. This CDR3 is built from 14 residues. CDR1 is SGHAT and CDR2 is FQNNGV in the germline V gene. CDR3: CASSLVPGLDTQYF. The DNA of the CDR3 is TGTGCCAGCAGCTTAGTTCCTGGTTTGGATACGCAGTATTTT.

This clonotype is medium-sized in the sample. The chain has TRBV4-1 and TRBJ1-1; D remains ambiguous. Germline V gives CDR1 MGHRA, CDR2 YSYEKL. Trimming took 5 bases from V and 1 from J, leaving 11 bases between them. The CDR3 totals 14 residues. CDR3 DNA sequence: TGCGCCAGCAGCTATGATAGGACGAACACTGAAGCTTTCTTT. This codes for CASSYDRTNTEAFF.

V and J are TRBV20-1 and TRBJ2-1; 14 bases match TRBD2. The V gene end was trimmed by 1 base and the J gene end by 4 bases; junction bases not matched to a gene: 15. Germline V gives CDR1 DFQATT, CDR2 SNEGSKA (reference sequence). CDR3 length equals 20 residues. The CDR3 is CSARGGIGTSGGPLYNEQFF. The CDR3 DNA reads TGCAGTGCTAGAGGGGGGATCGGGACTAGCGGGGGACCACTATACAATGAGCAGTTCTTC.

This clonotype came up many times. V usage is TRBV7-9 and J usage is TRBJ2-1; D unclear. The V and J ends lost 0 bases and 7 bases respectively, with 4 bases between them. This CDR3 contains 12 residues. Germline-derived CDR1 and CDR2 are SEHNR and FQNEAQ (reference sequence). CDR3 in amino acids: CASSLAVNEQFF. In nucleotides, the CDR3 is TGTGCCAGCAGCTTAGCTGTTAATGAGCAGTTCTTC.

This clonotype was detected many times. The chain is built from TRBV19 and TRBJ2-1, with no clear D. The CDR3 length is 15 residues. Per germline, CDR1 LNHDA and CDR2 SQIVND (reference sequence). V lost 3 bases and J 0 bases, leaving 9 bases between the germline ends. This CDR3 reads CASSISQSSYNEQFF. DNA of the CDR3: TGTGCCAGTAGTATCAGTCAGAGCTCCTACAATGAGCAGTTCTTC.

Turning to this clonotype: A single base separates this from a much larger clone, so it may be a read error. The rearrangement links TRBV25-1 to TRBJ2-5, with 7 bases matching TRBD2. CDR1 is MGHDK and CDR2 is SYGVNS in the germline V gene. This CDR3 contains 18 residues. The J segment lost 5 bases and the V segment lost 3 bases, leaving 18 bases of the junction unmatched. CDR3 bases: TGTGCCAGCAGTGACATTGCCGTTAGCGGGCCGCATGGGGAGACCCAGTACTTC. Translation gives CASSDIAVSGPHGETQYF.

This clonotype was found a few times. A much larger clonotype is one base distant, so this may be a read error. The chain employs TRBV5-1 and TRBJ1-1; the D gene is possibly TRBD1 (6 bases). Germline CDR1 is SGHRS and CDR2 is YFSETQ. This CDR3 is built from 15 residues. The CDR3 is CASGLSPGTIDEAFF. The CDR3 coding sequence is TGCGCCAGCGGCTTGTCCCCCGGGACAATAGATGAAGCTTTCTTT.

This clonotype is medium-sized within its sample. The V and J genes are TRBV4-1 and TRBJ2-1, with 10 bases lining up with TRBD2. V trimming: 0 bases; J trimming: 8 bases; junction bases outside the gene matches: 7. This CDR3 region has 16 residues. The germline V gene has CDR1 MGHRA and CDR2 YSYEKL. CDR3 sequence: CASSQDAPSGSYEQFF. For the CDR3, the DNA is TGCGCCAGCAGCCAAGATGCGCCTAGCGGGAGTTATGAGCAGTTCTTC.

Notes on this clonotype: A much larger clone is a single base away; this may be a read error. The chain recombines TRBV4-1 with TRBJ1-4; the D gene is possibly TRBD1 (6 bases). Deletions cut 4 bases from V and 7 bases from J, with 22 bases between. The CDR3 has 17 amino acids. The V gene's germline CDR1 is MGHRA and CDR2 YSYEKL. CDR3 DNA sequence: TGCGCCAGCAGCCGCCCGGCCCGGGGGCAAGGTGGTGAAAAACTGTTTTTT. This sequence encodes CASSRPARGQGGEKLFF.

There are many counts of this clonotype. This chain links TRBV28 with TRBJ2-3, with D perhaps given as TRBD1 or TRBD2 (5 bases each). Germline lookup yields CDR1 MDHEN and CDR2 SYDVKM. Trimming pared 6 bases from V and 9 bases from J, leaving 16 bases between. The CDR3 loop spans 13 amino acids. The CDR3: CASSRDVQSTQYF. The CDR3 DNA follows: TGTGCCAGCAGCCGGGACGTACAATCGACGCAGTATTTT.

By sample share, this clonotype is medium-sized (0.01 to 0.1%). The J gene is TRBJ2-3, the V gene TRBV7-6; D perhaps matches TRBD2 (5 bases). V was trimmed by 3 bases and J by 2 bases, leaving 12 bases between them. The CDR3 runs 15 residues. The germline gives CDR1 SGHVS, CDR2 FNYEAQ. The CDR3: CASSFRGQLTDTQYF. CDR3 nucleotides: TGTGCCAGCAGCTTCCGCGGGCAGCTCACAGATACGCAGTATTTT.

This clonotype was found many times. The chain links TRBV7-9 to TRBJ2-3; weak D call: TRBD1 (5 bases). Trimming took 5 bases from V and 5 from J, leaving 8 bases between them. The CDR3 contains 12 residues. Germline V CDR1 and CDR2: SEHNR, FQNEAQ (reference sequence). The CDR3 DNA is TGTGCCAGCAGCCAGGGTTTAGATACGCAGTATTTT. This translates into CASSQGLDTQYF. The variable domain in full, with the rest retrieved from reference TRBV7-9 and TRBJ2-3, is DTGVSQNPRHKITKRGQNVTFRCDPISEHNRLYWYRQTLGQGPEFLTYFQNEAQLEKSRLLSDRFSAERPKGSFSTLEIQRTEQGDSAMYLCASSQGLDTQYFGPGTRLTVL.

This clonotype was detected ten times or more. For the CDR3, the DNA is TGTGCCAGCAGAAACGGGACCCTTGAGCAGTTCTTC. Amino acids: CASRNGTLEQFF. The chain couples TRBV7-9 to TRBJ2-1; tentatively, D is TRBD1 or TRBD2 (5 bases each). CDR3 length equals 12 residues. Germline-derived CDR1 and CDR2 are SEHNR and FQNEAQ (reference sequence). With 6 bases removed from V and 9 bases from J, the gap between germline ends came to 12 bases.

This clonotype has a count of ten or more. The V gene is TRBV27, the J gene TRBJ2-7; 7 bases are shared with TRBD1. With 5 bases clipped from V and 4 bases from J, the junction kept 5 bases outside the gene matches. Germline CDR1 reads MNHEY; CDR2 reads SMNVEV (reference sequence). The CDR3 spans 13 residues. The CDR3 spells CASSPQGIYEQYF. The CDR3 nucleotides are TGTGCCAGCAGTCCACAGGGGATTTACGAGCAGTACTTC.

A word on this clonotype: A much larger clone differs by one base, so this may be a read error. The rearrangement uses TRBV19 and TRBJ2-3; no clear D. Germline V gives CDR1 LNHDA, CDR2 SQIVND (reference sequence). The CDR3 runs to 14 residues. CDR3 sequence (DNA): TGTGCCAGTAGTATACTAGGCAACACAGATATGCAGTATTTT. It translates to CASSILGNTDMQYF.

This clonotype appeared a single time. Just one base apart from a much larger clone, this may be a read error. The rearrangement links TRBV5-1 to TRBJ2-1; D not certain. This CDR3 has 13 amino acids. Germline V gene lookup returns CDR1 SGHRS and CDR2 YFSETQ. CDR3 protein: CARSLEGYNEQFF. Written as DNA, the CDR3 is TGCGCCCGCAGCTTGGAAGGGTACAATGAGCAGTTCTTC.

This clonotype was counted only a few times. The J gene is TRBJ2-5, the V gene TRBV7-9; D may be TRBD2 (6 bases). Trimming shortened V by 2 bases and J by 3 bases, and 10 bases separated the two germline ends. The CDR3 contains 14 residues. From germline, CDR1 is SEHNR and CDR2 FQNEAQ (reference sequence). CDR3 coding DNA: TGTGCCAGCAGCTTAAGGTGGGGGGAAGAGACCCAGTACTTC. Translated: CASSLRWGEETQYF.

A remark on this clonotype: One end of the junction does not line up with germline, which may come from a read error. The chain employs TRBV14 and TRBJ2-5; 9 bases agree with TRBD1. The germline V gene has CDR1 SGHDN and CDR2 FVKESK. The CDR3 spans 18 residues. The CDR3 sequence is CASSSRGGQGWPQETRYF. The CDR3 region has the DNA TGTGCCAGCAGCTCAAGAGGGGGACAGGGCTGGCCTCAAGAGACCCGGTACTTC.

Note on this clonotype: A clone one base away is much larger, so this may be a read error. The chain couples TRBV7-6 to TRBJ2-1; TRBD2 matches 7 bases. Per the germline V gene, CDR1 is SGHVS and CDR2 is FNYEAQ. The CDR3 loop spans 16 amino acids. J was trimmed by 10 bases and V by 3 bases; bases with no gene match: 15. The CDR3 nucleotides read TGTGCCAGCAGCTTTTCGCCTAGCGGCATTGCTGGCGAGCAGTTCTTC. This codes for CASSFSPSGIAGEQFF. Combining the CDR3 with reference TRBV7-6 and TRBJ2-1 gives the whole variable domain GAGVSQSPRYKVTKRGQDVALRCDPISGHVSLYWYRQALGQGPEFLTYFNYEAQQDKSGLPNDRFSAERPEGSISTLTIQRTEQRDSAMYRCASSFSPSGIAGEQFFGPGTRLTVL.

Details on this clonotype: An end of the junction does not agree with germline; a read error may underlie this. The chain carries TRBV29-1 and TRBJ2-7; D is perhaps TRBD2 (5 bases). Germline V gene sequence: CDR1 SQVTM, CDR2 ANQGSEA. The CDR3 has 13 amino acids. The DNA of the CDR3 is TGCAGTGTTGATCGGGGTTCGCATTACGAGCAGTACTTC. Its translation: CSVDRGSHYEQYF.